This T cell receptor (beta chain) was profiled in a study of OX40 agonist ivuxolimab in advanced cancers. Study background: The study enrolled dose-escalation patients with hepatocellular carcinoma, melanoma, renal cell or head and neck cancer.

In germline, CDR1 is SQVTM, CDR2 ANQGSEA. This CDR3 spans 13 amino acids. With V trimmed by 4 bases and J by 1 base, 4 bases remained unmatched. This clone has a handful of counts. Antigen unknown. TCRdb keeps only in-frame clones here, not all; method: immunoSEQ multiplex PCR. In the table there are tens of thousands of clones, 80% to 90% of which are singletons. The study, taken as a whole, reports: No antigen was identified for the clonally expanded peripheral T cells. At doses 0.1 to 3.0 mg/kg, CD4+ and CD8+ clones expanded.

Sequencing was performed on CD4+ or CD8+ T cells sorted from blood, taken in a trial of the OX40 agonist ivuxolimab. The receptor was derived from an adult with an advanced solid tumor such as melanoma, head and neck, liver or kidney cancer. The V gene is TRBV29-1, the J gene TRBJ2-7; 7 bases align to TRBD1. The CDR3 loop is CSVGQGRSYEQYF. As DNA, the CDR3 is TGCAGCGTTGGACAGGGCAGGTCCTACGAGCAGTACTTC.